The source of this TCR beta chain is a study of T-cell memory formation after mild COVID-19. Broader study findings: From day 15 to 85, contracting clones were balanced between CD4 and CD8, whereas later expanders leaned toward CD4+.

This clonotype has only a few counts. Its cognate antigen is unknown. It was 5'RACE with constant-segment primers that produced the TCR alpha and TCR beta cDNA libraries, which carried sample barcodes and UMIs. TCRdb independently ran MiXCR on the 5' RACE reads; one entry per CDR3 protein. The table records 360,000 or so distinct CDR3 sequences, 25% to 30% of them present only once. The sequence came from an adult woman who had mild COVID-19 (a few samples of this study predate the infection). Cell type and time point are not known. The specimen was PBMCs or a T cell subset sorted from them (not recorded which).

In nucleotides, the CDR3 is TGTGCCAGCAGCCCGGGACTAGCGGGGGGGCCCGGTGGCAATGAGCAGTTCTTC. Translated, it gives CASSPGLAGGPGGNEQFF. This sequence joins TRBV7-9 and TRBJ2-1; TRBD2 matches at 16 bases. CDR1 is SEHNR and CDR2 is FQNEAQ in the germline V gene (reference sequence). The CDR3 runs to 18 residues. The ends lost 5 bases at V and 6 bases at J; junction bases unmatched: 10.